The 20 T cell receptor beta chains below come from one sample, sequenced in a study of control samples from healthy donors and cancer patients. Here immunoSEQ multiplex PCR was the method, and the copy in TCRdb shows in-frame clones only, minus some. The table records 85,000 to 120,000 clones, about 90% of them present only once. Specimen: blood. The receptors were gathered from a woman under 30 in good health.

This chain joins TRBV7-2 and TRBJ1-6, with a weak D call TRBD1 (5 bases). Germline V lookup: CDR1 SGHTA, CDR2 FQGNSA. The CDR3 loop spans 18 amino acids. V was clipped by 5 bases and J by 5 bases, with 22 bases between them. CDR3 coding DNA: TGTGCCAGCAGCCCAAGCCTCGGGGGAAGGGTCAATAATTCACCCCTCCACTTT. Amino acid sequence: CASSPSLGGRVNNSPLHF.

Here the CDR3 reads CASSADSIGVGLNTEAFF. The DNA of the CDR3 is TGTGCCAGCAGTGCCGACAGCATTGGGGTGGGGCTGAACACTGAAGCTTTCTTT. The chain has TRBV28 and TRBJ1-1; tentatively, D is TRBD1 (5 bases). The germline CDR1 and CDR2 sequences are MDHEN and SYDVKM. Trimming removed 5 bases at V and 0 bases at J, with 22 bases between. This CDR3 comprises 18 residues.

This clone has just one count. The V call is TRBV30, the J call TRBJ1-5; the match to TRBD1 covers 7 bases. The CDR3 totals 13 residues. Germline V gene data show CDR1 as GTSNPN and CDR2 as SVGIG (reference sequence). Trimming cost V 3 bases and J 5 bases; bases outside gene matches: 4. CDR3 protein: CAWRGQDHQPQHF. As DNA, the CDR3 is TGTGCCTGGAGAGGACAGGACCATCAGCCCCAGCATTTT.

The V call is TRBV7-3, the J call TRBJ2-3; 8 nucleotides line up with TRBD1. Germline CDR1 is SGHTA and CDR2 is FQGTGA. The CDR3 is 16 amino acids. With 5 bases clipped from V and 0 bases from J, the junction kept 7 bases outside the gene matches. This CDR3 reads CASSQDRGESTDTQYF. CDR3 coding DNA: TGTGCCAGCAGCCAAGACAGGGGAGAAAGCACAGATACGCAGTATTTT.

The CDR3 DNA is TGTGCCAGCAGTCCGCACTCCTCTGGGGCCAACGTCCTGACTTTC. This translates into CASSPHSSGANVLTF. The rearrangement links TRBV6-5 to TRBJ2-6; no clear D. Germline CDR1 and CDR2: MNHEY and SVGAGI. Trimming left V 5 bases short and J 0 bases short, with 8 bases between. The CDR3 runs to 15 residues.

The chain carries TRBV5-4 and TRBJ2-5; the D gene is possibly TRBD2 (6 bases). Germline-derived CDR1 and CDR2 are SGHNT and YYREEE (reference sequence). Trimming stripped 4 bases from V and 5 bases from J, with 15 bases between. This CDR3 is 14 amino acids long. In nucleotides, the CDR3 is TGTGCCAGCAGCGACCGGGACTTCTTGGAGACCCAGTACTTC. Its protein product is CASSDRDFLETQYF.

CDR3 in DNA: TGTGCCAGCAGCTTAAACACTGAAGCTTTCTTT. Its protein product is CASSLNTEAFF. The rearrangement links TRBV11-3 to TRBJ1-1; no clear D gene. The CDR3 extends over 11 amino acids. V lost 2 bases to trimming and J lost 2 bases, with 0 bases between them. The V gene's germline CDR1 is SGHNT and CDR2 YENEEA.

CDR3 DNA sequence: TGTGCCTGGAGTGTTAAGGGGAGCTCCTACGAGCAGTACTTC. Translating it yields CAWSVKGSSYEQYF. The V and J genes are TRBV30 and TRBJ2-7; TRBD1 or TRBD2 may be the D gene (5 bases each). Germline values: CDR1 GTSNPN, CDR2 SVGIG (reference sequence). The CDR3 has 14 residues. Trimming stripped 0 bases from V and 0 bases from J, with 9 bases between. The whole variable domain, remainder taken from reference TRBV30 and TRBJ2-7, is SQTIHQWPATLVQPVGSPLSLECTVEGTSNPNLYWYRQAAGRGLQLLFYSVGIGQISSEVPQNLSASRPQDRQFILSSKKLLLSDSGFYLCAWSVKGSSYEQYFGPGTRLTVT.

CDR3 in DNA: TGTGCCAGCAGCCAAACCAGGGGGCTCGCTGAAGCTTTCTTT. Protein sequence: CASSQTRGLAEAFF. The V gene is TRBV11-2, the J gene TRBJ1-1, with 8 nucleotides matching TRBD1. Trimming removed 5 bases from V and 6 bases from J; junction bases left unmatched: 8. Germline V gives CDR1 SGHAT, CDR2 FQNNGV. The CDR3 has 14 amino acids.

V is TRBV5-6 and J is TRBJ2-7; 9 bases map to TRBD2. Trimming cost V 4 bases and J 0 bases; bases outside gene matches: 2. This CDR3 region has 14 residues. The germline V gene has CDR1 SGHDT and CDR2 YYEEEE. The CDR3 sequence is CASSMTSGSYEQYF. CDR3 sequence (DNA): TGTGCCAGCAGCATGACTAGCGGCTCCTACGAGCAGTACTTC.

V gene TRBV7-9 combines with J gene TRBJ2-5; possibly TRBD2 for D (6 bases). Trimming left V 0 bases short and J 1 base short, with 12 bases between. Germline V gene lookup returns CDR1 SEHNR and CDR2 FQNEAQ (reference sequence). The CDR3 extends over 16 amino acids. The CDR3 region has the DNA TGTGCCAGCAGCTTAGCCCCGGGGGAGGCCCAAGAGACCCAGTACTTC. Its translation is CASSLAPGEAQETQYF.

This clone has just one count. The rearrangement joins TRBV5-5 to TRBJ1-5; maybe TRBD1 (5 bases). The CDR3 sequence is 13 residues long. V was trimmed by 3 bases and J by 10 bases, leaving 14 bases between them. Germline V gene sequence: CDR1 SGHKS, CDR2 YYEKEE (reference sequence). CDR3 residues: CASSSTRDLPQHF. The CDR3 DNA sequence: TGTGCCAGCAGCTCGACCCGGGACCTTCCCCAGCATTTT.

This chain links TRBV4-1 with TRBJ2-3, with a weak D call TRBD2 (5 bases). Trimming removed 2 bases at V and 5 bases at J, with 20 bases between. Germline V gives CDR1 MGHRA, CDR2 YSYEKL. The length of the CDR3 is 17 residues. This CDR3 is CASSQQDTSAGRDTQYF. The CDR3 DNA is TGCGCCAGCAGCCAACAAGACACATCTGCGGGCAGAGATACGCAGTATTTT.

The chain has TRBV27 and TRBJ2-2, with 8 bases fitting TRBD2. J lost 7 bases, V lost 3 bases, and 7 bases had no gene match. Germline CDR1 reads MNHEY; CDR2 reads SMNVEV (reference sequence). CDR3 length: 15 amino acids. The CDR3 coding sequence is TGTGCCAGCAGTTTTAGGGTAGCGGGATACGGGGAGCTGTTTTTT. As protein: CASSFRVAGYGELFF.

This chain uses TRBV29-1 with TRBJ1-5; weak D call: TRBD1 (6 bases). The V end lost 6 bases, the J end lost 5 bases, and 14 bases lay between the germline ends. Germline CDR1 and CDR2: SQVTM and ANQGSEA. CDR3 length: 13 residues. DNA of the CDR3: TGCAGCGTCGGTCCAGGGGCAGATCAGCCCCAGCATTTT. This gives the protein CSVGPGADQPQHF. Complete variable domain (other parts from reference TRBV29-1 and TRBJ1-5): SAVISQKPSRDICQRGTSLTIQCQVDSQVTMMFWYRQQPGQSLTLIATANQGSEATYESGFVIDKFPISRPNLTFSTLTVSNMSPEDSSIYLCSVGPGADQPQHFGDGTRLSIL.

The J gene is TRBJ1-1, the V gene TRBV7-9; tentative D call: TRBD1 (6 bases). The CDR3 spans 17 residues. Trimming took off 4 bases at V and 7 bases at J, with 25 bases between the two ends. Germline values: CDR1 SEHNR, CDR2 FQNEAQ (reference sequence). The CDR3 reads CASSSSGGALGFFEAFF. The CDR3 bases are TGTGCCAGCAGCTCCAGTGGGGGGGCTTTAGGGTTTTTTGAAGCTTTCTTT.

V gene TRBV7-2 combines with J gene TRBJ2-5; a weak D match, TRBD1 (7 bases). Germline V gene lookup returns CDR1 SGHTA and CDR2 FQGNSA. Trimming cost V 5 bases and J 5 bases, with 15 bases left between them. The CDR3 is 14 residues long. This CDR3 is CASSIQGGQETQYF. For the CDR3, the DNA is TGTGCCAGCAGCATTCAGGGGGGCCAGGAGACCCAGTACTTC.

The J gene is TRBJ1-2, the V gene TRBV5-4; 9 bases agree with TRBD1. V lost 3 bases to trimming and J lost 2 bases; unmatched junction nucleotides: 11. The length of the CDR3 is 17 residues. CDR1 is SGHNT and CDR2 is YYREEE in the germline V gene (reference sequence). The CDR3 nucleotides are TGTGCCAGCAGCTCGCTGTCGGGACAGGGTAGAAACTATGGCTACACCTTC. This gives the protein CASSSLSGQGRNYGYTF.

This chain links TRBV6-1 with TRBJ2-1, with a tentative D call TRBD1 (6 bases). The length of the CDR3 is 14 residues. Trimming cost V 3 bases and J 6 bases, with 12 bases left between them. Germline-derived CDR1 and CDR2 are MNHNS and SASEGT. CDR3 region: CASSDAGAPNEQFF. The CDR3 coding sequence is TGTGCCAGCAGTGACGCAGGGGCCCCCAATGAGCAGTTCTTC.

The V gene is TRBV25-1, the J gene TRBJ2-1, with D maybe TRBD2 (6 bases). The germline CDR1 and CDR2 sequences are MGHDK and SYGVNS. Trimming removed 3 bases from V and 2 bases from J, with 14 bases in between. The CDR3 sequence is 16 residues long. Here the CDR3 reads CASSDLGGRAYNEQFF. The CDR3 nucleotides are TGTGCCAGCAGTGATCTTGGGGGGAGAGCCTACAATGAGCAGTTCTTC.